This T cell receptor beta chain was sequenced in a study of blood T cell repertoires in COVID-19. CDR3 length: 19 residues. Germline CDR1 is LGHNA and CDR2 is YNFKEQ. V trimming: 3 bases; J trimming: 0 bases; junction bases outside the gene matches: 9. Repertoires were generated with immunoSEQ multiplex PCR, while TCRdb's copy carries only in-frame clones and drops some. The repertoire holds some 40,000 clones, with about 91% as singletons. V is TRBV4-2 and J is TRBJ2-3; 13 nucleotides agree with TRBD2. The specimen sequenced was peripheral blood. This TCR derives from a woman under 40 in a cohort sampled during active COVID-19. The CDR3: CASSHKTSGRAGSTDTQYF. The CDR3 DNA follows: TGTGCCAGCAGCCACAAAACTAGCGGGAGGGCCGGGAGCACAGATACGCAGTATTTT.